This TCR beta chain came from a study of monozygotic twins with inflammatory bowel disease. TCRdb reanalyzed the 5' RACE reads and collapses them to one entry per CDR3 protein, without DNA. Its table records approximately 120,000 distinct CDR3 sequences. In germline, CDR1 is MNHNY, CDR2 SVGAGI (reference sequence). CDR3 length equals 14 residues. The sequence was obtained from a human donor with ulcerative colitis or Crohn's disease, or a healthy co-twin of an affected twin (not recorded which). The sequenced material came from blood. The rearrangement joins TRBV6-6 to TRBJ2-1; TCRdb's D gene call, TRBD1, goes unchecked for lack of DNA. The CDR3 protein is CASSPQGEHNEQFF.